This record looks at one TCR beta chain sequence and its context. Its antigen is unknown. These data are taken from a study of radiation and T cells in renal cell carcinoma. Study observations and caveats: Pretreatment tumor biopsies were lacking, so baseline clonotypes are unknown.

The time point here: blood 4 weeks post-SBRT, at nephrectomy. This sample's treatment: 15 Gy SBRT to primary tumor, nephrectomy 4 weeks later. The length of the CDR3 is 16 residues. V lost 2 bases and J 7 bases, leaving 20 bases between the germline ends. CDR1 and CDR2 (germline): WSHSY, SAAADI. Using immunoSEQ multiplex PCR, the repertoire was profiled, and TCRdb retains in-frame clones only, with some absent. The table shows about 73,000 clones, with approximately 87% occurring only once. This clonotype originated in an older woman with renal cell carcinoma. The material sequenced was blood, taken from a patient whose treatment included radiotherapy and nephrectomy. This chain joins TRBV10-2 and TRBJ1-1; perhaps TRBD1 as D (5 bases). The CDR3 nucleotides read TGCGCCAGCAGTGAGAGTACGTTCGGGGGGTCTGTTGAAGCTTTCTTT. Its protein product is CASSESTFGGSVEAFF.